The sequence of this TCR beta chain was determined in a study of T cell clonotyping in hematopoietic cell transplantation. For the study at large: Pretransplant recipient samples were taken after cytoreduction.

As regards this clone: Its antigen is as yet unknown.

Clones were read by immunoSEQ multiplex PCR, and TCRdb kept only the in-frame ones, dropping some. The sample lists approximately 30,000 clones, around 82% occurring once. Study-wide points: Recipient TCR diversity dropped after transplant; expanded clonotypes rose from day 30 to 180.

Time point indicated: recipient sample about 28 days before transplant, after cytoreduction. The specimen was peripheral blood mononuclear cells, collected before stem cell transplant. This sequence originates from a man in his forties with acute myeloid leukemia. Some clones in this sample may be carry-over from other donors' samples.

CDR3 protein: CASSHGWSGSDTEAFF. The CDR3 nucleotides are TGCGCCAGCAGCCACGGTTGGTCGGGGAGCGACACTGAAGCTTTCTTT. The chain joins TRBV4-1 to TRBJ1-1; no firm D call. Germline lookup yields CDR1 MGHRA and CDR2 YSYEKL. The ends were cut back, 3 bases at V and 3 bases at J, with 17 bases in the middle. The CDR3 is made up of 16 amino acids.